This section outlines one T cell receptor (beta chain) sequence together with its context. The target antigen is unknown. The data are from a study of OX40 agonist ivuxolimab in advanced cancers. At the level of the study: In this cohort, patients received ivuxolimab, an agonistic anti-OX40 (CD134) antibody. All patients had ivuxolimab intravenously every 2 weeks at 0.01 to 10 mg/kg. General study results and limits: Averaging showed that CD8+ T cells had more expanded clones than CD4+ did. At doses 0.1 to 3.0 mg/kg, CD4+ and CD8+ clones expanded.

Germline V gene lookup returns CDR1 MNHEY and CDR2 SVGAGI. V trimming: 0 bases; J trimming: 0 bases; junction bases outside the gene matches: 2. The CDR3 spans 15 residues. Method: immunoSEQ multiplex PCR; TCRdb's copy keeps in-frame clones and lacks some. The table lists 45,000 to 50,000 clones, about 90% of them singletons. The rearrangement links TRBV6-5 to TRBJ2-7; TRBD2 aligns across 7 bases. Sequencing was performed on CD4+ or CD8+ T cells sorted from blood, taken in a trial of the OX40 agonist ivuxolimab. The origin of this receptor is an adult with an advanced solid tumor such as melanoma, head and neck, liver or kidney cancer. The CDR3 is CASSYSPGGSYEQYF. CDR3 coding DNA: TGTGCCAGCAGTTACTCCCCGGGGGGCTCCTACGAGCAGTACTTC.